Listed here is a single T cell receptor (beta chain). These data originate in a study of blood T cell repertoires in COVID-19. Background on the study: Collection of acute and convalescent COVID-19 samples took place in the United States, Italy and Spain. PBMCs, B-cell-depleted T cells, or T cells were the source of the cDNA or gDNA that made up the material.

V shed 11 bases and J shed 2 bases, with 15 bases lying between them. Germline CDR1 reads SNHLY; CDR2 reads FYNNEI. The CDR3 is 13 amino acids. Those enrolled in Seattle joined during active infection and were followed longitudinally afterward. In the authors' methods: Amplification of reference gene primers was used by the study to estimate nucleated cell counts. TCRdb's table, derived via immunoSEQ multiplex PCR, lists solely in-frame clones and lacks some. The V and J calls and clone size were taken over from that table, and D and trimming were inferred from the DNA. The sample shows 360,000 or so clones, approximately 89% of them seen only once.

This TCR came from a woman aged 55 to 70 with COVID-19, enrolled during active disease. The chain carries TRBV2 and TRBJ1-1, with D maybe TRBD1 (6 bases). Material: peripheral blood. In nucleotides, the CDR3 is TGTGCCGGCGAGGGACAAGTCAACACTGAAGCTTTCTTT. Protein sequence: CAGEGQVNTEAFF.